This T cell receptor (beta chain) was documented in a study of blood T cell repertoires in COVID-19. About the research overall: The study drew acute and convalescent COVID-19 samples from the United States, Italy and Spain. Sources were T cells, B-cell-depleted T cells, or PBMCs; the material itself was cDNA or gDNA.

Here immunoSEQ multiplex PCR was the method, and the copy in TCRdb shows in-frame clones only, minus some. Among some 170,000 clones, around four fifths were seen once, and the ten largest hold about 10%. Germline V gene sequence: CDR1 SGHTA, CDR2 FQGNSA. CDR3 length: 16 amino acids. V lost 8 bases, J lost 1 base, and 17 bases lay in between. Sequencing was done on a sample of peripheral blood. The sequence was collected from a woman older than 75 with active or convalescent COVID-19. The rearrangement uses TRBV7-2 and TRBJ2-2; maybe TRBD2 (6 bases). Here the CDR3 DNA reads TGTGCCAGCGCCTTCGGAGGGAAACTGAACACCGGGGAGCTGTTTTTT. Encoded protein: CASAFGGKLNTGELFF.